The 15 T cell receptor beta chains presented below share a single source sample, sequenced in a study of shared clonotypes between healthy human individuals (dated by TCRdb to 2018 to 2021). Library construction relied on the immunoSEQ multiplex PCR assay. In TCRdb, the immuneACCESS table is reduced to in-frame sequences with V and J assigned. These tables do not hold every clone; where another copy was compared, an unresolved V gene accounts for under half, and the others remain unexplained. This sample gives about 110,000 clones in total; under 70% of them show up just once. In total, the top ten clones hold around 23% of the sample. Sequencing used memory CD8+ T cells sorted from blood. This sample's cell subset or site label indicates: CD45RO+ cells pooled with CCR7-negative TemRA cells. The source of these receptors is a woman in her twenties or thirties in good health.

The chain is built from TRBV4-2 and TRBJ1-1; D not resolved. Germline-derived CDR1 and CDR2 are LGHNA and YNFKEQ. There are 14 residues in the CDR3. The germline V and J ends were trimmed by 0 bases and 8 bases, with 13 bases remaining between them. Here the CDR3 reads CASSQDEEVGEAFF. The CDR3 nucleotides read TGTGCCAGCAGCCAAGATGAGGAGGTCGGAGAAGCTTTCTTT.

This chain uses TRBV29-1 with TRBJ2-2; D is possibly TRBD2 (6 bases). This CDR3 is built from 12 residues. The V gene lost 4 bases and the J gene lost 7 bases, with 10 bases spanning the gap. Per germline, CDR1 SQVTM and CDR2 ANQGSEA. CDR3 loop: CSVGRGGGELFF. CDR3 in DNA: TGCAGCGTTGGGAGGGGAGGCGGGGAGCTGTTTTTT.

The CDR3 DNA sequence: TGTGCCAGCAGTGAAGCTGAGTGGGTAAACTACAATGAGCAGTTCTTC. Amino acid sequence: CASSEAEWVNYNEQFF. J is TRBJ2-1 and V is TRBV2, with D uncertain. The CDR3 is 16 residues long. V was cut by 0 bases and J by 3 bases, with 12 bases left in between. Germline V gene data show CDR1 as SNHLY and CDR2 as FYNNEI.

The V gene is TRBV27, the J gene TRBJ2-7; the D is unclear. The germline V gene encodes CDR1 MNHEY and CDR2 SMNVEV (reference sequence). With 6 bases removed from V and 4 bases from J, the gap between germline ends came to 13 bases. CDR3 length equals 13 residues. The CDR3 spells CASSSSTEYEQYF. The DNA of the CDR3 is TGTGCCAGCAGCTCCTCCACCGAGTACGAGCAGTACTTC.

For this clone: At one boundary the junction diverges from the germline segment, which might be a read error. The chain employs TRBV7-8 and TRBJ1-1, with D perhaps TRBD1 (5 bases). Germline CDR1 SGHVS, CDR2 FQNEAQ. The CDR3 is 16 amino acids. In nucleotides, the CDR3 is TGCGCCAGCAGCAGACCGCTTACAGGTTACAACACTGAAGCTTTCTTT. Protein: CASSRPLTGYNTEAFF.

The chain is built from TRBV10-2 and TRBJ2-7, with 12 bases fitting TRBD2. The length of the CDR3 is 15 residues. In germline, CDR1 is WSHSY, CDR2 SAAADI. Trimming took 0 bases from V and 7 from J; bases not matched to a gene: 4. The CDR3 DNA is TGCGCCAGCAGTGAGTCGACTAGCGGGAGTGGAGAGCAGTACTTC. As protein: CASSESTSGSGEQYF.

This sequence joins TRBV5-1 and TRBJ1-4; D possibly corresponds to TRBD1 (6 bases). The CDR3 length is 16 residues. V was cut by 1 base and J by 0 bases, with 10 bases left in between. Germline CDR1 SGHRS, CDR2 YFSETQ. In nucleotides, the CDR3 is TGCGCCAGCAGCTTGAGAGGGGGAGCAACTAATGAAAAACTGTTTTTT. It translates to CASSLRGGATNEKLFF.

The chain joins TRBV2 to TRBJ2-7; 8 bases align to TRBD2. Per germline, CDR1 SNHLY and CDR2 FYNNEI. The CDR3 covers 14 residues. Trimming cost V 8 bases and J 0 bases; bases outside gene matches: 6. CDR3 DNA sequence: TGTGCCAGCGAGTACAGCGGGAGCTCCTACGAGCAGTACTTC. As protein: CASEYSGSSYEQYF.

The sample holds many counts of this clone. The chain links TRBV6-1 to TRBJ2-2; 7 positions agree with TRBD1. CDR1 MNHNS and CDR2 SASEGT come from the germline V gene. After removal of 7 bases from V and 3 bases from J, the junction contained 5 bases not matched to a gene. The CDR3 loop spans 14 amino acids. The CDR3 sequence: CASTPGTDTGELFF. The DNA of the CDR3 is TGTGCCAGCACTCCAGGGACAGACACCGGGGAGCTGTTTTTT.

About this clone: A read error may be the cause here, since a much bigger clone is one base away. This chain links TRBV10-1 with TRBJ1-2; 7 bases fit TRBD1. Germline CDR1 reads WNHNN; CDR2 reads SYGVQD (reference sequence). With 6 bases clipped from V and 2 bases from J, the junction kept 3 bases outside the gene matches. The CDR3 totals 13 residues. This chain's CDR3 is CASSPDRNYGYTF. CDR3 in DNA: TGCGCCAGCAGCCCGGACAGGAACTATGGCTACACCTTC.

The chain carries TRBV27 and TRBJ2-1, with 14 bases that match TRBD2. V gave up 1 base and J gave up 7 bases; unmatched junction bases: 9. Germline V lookup: CDR1 MNHEY, CDR2 SMNVEV (reference sequence). The length of the CDR3 is 18 residues. CDR3 DNA: TGTGCCAGCAGTTTATACCCGACTAGCGGGAGGGCATTAAATGAGCAGTTCTTC. The encoded protein is CASSLYPTSGRALNEQFF.

This clone came up many times. The chain joins TRBV19 to TRBJ1-4, with 10 bases identical to TRBD1. With 4 bases clipped from V and 5 bases from J, the junction kept 13 bases outside the gene matches. Germline assignment: CDR1 LNHDA and CDR2 SQIVND (reference sequence). This CDR3 comprises 18 residues. The CDR3 coding sequence is TGTGCCAGTAGTAGGGAGACAGGGGGCGCCGGAGGAAATGAAAAACTGTTTTTT. It translates to CASSRETGGAGGNEKLFF.

This clone came up many times. This chain joins TRBV27 and TRBJ2-1; 8 bases are shared with TRBD2. This CDR3 comprises 14 residues. V shed 4 bases, J shed 10 bases, and the junction held 9 bases outside the gene matches. Per germline, CDR1 MNHEY and CDR2 SMNVEV (reference sequence). CDR3 coding DNA: TGTGCCAGCAGTTCCGGGACTAGAGCTAAGGAGCAGTTCTTC. Protein product: CASSSGTRAKEQFF.

This clone was seen more than once but under ten times. The chain joins TRBV15 to TRBJ2-2, with 10 bases aligning to TRBD1. Trimming removed 9 bases from V and 3 bases from J; junction bases left unmatched: 10. CDR3 length: 16 amino acids. Per germline, CDR1 LNHNV and CDR2 YYDKDF (reference sequence). CDR3 residues: CATDPGTGAHTGELFF. DNA for the CDR3: TGTGCCACAGATCCCGGGACAGGGGCGCACACCGGGGAGCTGTTTTTT.

This clone was recorded a few times. The chain has TRBV7-9 and TRBJ2-3, with 9 positions matching TRBD1. The germline CDR1 and CDR2 sequences are SEHNR and FQNEAQ (reference sequence). V shed 4 bases and J 2 bases; nucleotides not matched to a gene: 10. The CDR3 has 17 residues. The CDR3 is CASSSKPGDRATDTQYF. CDR3 nucleotide sequence: TGTGCCAGCAGCTCGAAACCGGGGGACAGGGCCACAGATACGCAGTATTTT.